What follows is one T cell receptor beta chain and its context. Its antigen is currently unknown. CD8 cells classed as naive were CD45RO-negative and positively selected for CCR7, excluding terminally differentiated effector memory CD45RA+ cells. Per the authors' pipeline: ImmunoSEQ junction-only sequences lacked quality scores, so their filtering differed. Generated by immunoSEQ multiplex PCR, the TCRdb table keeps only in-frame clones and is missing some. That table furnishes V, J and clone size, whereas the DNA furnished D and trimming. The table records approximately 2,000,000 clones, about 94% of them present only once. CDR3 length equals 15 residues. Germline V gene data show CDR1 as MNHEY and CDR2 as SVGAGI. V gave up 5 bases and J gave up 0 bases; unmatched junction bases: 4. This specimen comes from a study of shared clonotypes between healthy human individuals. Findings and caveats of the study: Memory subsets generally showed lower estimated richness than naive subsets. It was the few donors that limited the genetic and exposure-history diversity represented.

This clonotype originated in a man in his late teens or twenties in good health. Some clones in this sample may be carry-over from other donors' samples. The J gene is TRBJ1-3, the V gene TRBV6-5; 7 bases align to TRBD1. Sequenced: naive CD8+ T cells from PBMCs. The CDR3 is CASSPGTVSGNTIYF. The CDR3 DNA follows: TGTGCCAGCAGTCCAGGGACAGTCTCTGGAAACACCATATATTTT.